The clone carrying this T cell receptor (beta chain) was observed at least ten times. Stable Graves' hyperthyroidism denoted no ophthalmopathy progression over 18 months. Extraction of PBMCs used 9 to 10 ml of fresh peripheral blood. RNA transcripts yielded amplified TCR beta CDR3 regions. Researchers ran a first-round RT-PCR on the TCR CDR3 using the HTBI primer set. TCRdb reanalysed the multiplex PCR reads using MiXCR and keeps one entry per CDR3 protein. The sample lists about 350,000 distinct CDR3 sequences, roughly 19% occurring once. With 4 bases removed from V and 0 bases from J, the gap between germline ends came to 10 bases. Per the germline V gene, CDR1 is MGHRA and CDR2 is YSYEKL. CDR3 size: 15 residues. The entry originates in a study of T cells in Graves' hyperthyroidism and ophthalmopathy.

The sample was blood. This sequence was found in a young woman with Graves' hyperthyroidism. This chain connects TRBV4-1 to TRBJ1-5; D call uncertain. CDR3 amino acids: CASSPTVYSNQPQHF. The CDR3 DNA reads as TGCGCCAGCAGCCCGACGGTTTATAGCAATCAGCCCCAGCATTTT.